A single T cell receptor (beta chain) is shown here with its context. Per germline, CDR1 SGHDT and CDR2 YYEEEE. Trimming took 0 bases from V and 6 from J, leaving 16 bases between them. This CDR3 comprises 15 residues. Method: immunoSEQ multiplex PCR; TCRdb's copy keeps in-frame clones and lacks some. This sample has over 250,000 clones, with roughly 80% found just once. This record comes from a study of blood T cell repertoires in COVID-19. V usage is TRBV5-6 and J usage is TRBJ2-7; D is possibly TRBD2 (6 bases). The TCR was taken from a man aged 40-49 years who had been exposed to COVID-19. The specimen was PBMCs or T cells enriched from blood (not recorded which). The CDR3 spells CASSLAGSALGEQYF. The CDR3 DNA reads TGTGCCAGCAGCTTGGCCGGGAGCGCCCTTGGCGAGCAGTACTTC.